The clone carrying this TCR beta chain was seen repeatedly, ten times or more. Its antigen is still unknown. Before thyroid surgery, none of the patients had received any treatment. This record belongs to a study of metastatic and nonmetastatic thyroid tumors. Study-level results: Reported TCR beta diversity, measured in blood and tumor, was significantly higher for malignant thyroid tumors than for benign nodules.

Per the germline V gene, CDR1 is SGHRS and CDR2 is YFSETQ. The junction had 3 bases not matched to a gene; V was cut back by 0 bases and J by 5 bases. The CDR3 extends over 14 amino acids. With MiXCR, TCRdb reprocessed the PCR reads. The sample holds tens of thousands of clones, 10% to 15% seen once. Material: blood. The genes are TRBV5-1 and TRBJ2-5; TRBD1 aligns across 8 bases. The source of this sequence is a female donor with papillary thyroid cancer or a benign thyroid nodule (not recorded which). Some clones in this sample may be carry-over from other donors' samples. The CDR3, as DNA: TGCGCCAGCAGCTTGGGGACAGGGCGGGAGACCCAGTACTTC. Translating gives CASSLGTGRETQYF.